The T cell receptor (beta chain) described here comes from a study of early stage breast cancer tumors. Study at large: Most invasive tumors, about 70% of the 16, were ER+/PR+/HER2-.

This clone appeared once. Its target is unknown. Study-level findings and limits: Tumors had around 2.4-fold higher T cell density than normal breast.

Libraries were prepared by immunoSEQ multiplex PCR; TCRdb keeps only in-frame clonotypes and omits some of them. The sample carries over 11,000 clones, roughly three quarters recorded once. Sequenced sample: normal breast tissue next to the tumor. The source is a person aged 50-59 years with breast cancer.

CDR3 nucleotides: TGTGCCAGCACCATAGGAGGAGGCACCCGCGGCTACACCTTC. It translates to CASTIGGGTRGYTF. The chain is built from TRBV7-2 and TRBJ1-2; D gene ambiguous. Trimming removed 7 bases from V and 8 bases from J, with 20 bases in between. The CDR3 runs 14 residues. Germline values: CDR1 SGHTA, CDR2 FQGNSA.